This T cell receptor (beta chain) was identified during a study of glioma-infiltrating T cells after dendritic cell vaccination. In the study overall: Glioblastoma patients came from Phase I and II dendritic cell vaccination trials.

A word on this clone: Antigen: not known.

The study's findings and limits: Longer survival after dendritic cell vaccination followed higher pretreatment TIL content.

Trimming cost V 3 bases and J 7 bases, with 13 bases left between them. This CDR3 has 13 amino acids. Germline assignment: CDR1 KGHSY and CDR2 FQNENV. Primers: 60 V beta forward and 13 J beta reverse. TCRdb's table, derived via immunoSEQ multiplex PCR, lists solely in-frame clones and lacks some. Of 100,000 or so clones listed, around 89% are singletons. Time point in this sample: after dendritic cell vaccination, including at tumor progression/relapse. Blood PBMC samples: pre-vaccination, two weeks post third vaccination, and at tumor progression. Sequences were derived from blood, sampled after dendritic cell vaccination. The J gene is TRBJ2-7, the V gene TRBV16; TRBD2 might be the D (6 bases). The TCR sequence derives from a human donor with glioblastoma. The CDR3 reads CASSQGEASEQYF. The DNA for the CDR3 is TGTGCCAGCAGCCAGGGGGAGGCGAGTGAGCAGTACTTC. The full variable domain, completed using reference TRBV16 and TRBJ2-7, is GEEVAQTPKHLVRGEGQKAKLYCAPIKGHSYVFWYQQVLKNEFKFLISFQNENVFDETGMPKERFSAKCLPNSPCSLEIQATKLEDSAVYFCASSQGEASEQYFGPGTRLTVT.